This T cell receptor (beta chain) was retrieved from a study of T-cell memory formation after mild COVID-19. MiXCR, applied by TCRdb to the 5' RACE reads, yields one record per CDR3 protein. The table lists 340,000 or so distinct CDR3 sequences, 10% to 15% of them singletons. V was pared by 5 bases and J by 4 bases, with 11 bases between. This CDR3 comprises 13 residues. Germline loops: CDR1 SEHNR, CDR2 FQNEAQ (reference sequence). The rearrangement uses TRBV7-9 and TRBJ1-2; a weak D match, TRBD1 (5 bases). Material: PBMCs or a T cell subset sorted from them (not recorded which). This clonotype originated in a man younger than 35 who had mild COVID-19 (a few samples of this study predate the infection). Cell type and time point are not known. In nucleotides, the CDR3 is TGTGCCAGCAGCCGGGGCGGGACCTATGGCTACACCTTC. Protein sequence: CASSRGGTYGYTF.